This TCR beta chain was documented in a study of T cell responses to AZD1222 COVID-19 vaccine. Data came from immunoSEQ multiplex PCR; TCRdb stores just in-frame clones and leaves some out. The repertoire consists of 65,000 to 85,000 clones, with 80% to 85% occurring once and the leading ten covering about 20%. CDR1 and CDR2 (germline): SGHTA, FQGNSA. V lost 2 bases and J 6 bases, leaving 8 bases between the germline ends. The CDR3 covers 12 residues. This receptor was taken from an adult in good health. This chain links TRBV7-2 with TRBJ2-7, with no clear D. The sequencing here drew on peripheral blood, taken on day 0 of AZD1222 vaccination. The CDR3 DNA reads TGTGCCAGCAGCTTAACATCGGGCGAGCAGTACTTC. Translated, it gives CASSLTSGEQYF.